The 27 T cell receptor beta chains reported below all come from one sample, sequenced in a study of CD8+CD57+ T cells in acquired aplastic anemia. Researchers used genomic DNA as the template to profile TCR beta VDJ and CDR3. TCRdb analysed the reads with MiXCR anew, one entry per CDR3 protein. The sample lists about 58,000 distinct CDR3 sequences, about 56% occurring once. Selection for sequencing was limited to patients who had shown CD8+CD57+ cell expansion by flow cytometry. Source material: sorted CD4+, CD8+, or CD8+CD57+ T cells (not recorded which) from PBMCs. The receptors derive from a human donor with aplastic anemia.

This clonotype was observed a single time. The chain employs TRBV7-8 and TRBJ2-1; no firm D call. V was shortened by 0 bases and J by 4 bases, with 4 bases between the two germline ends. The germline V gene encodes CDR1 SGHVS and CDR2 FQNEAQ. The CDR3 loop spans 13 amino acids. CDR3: CASSLALYNEQFF. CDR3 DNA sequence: TGTGCCAGCAGCTTAGCATTATACAATGAGCAGTTCTTC.

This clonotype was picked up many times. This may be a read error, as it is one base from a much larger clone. CDR3 region: CASSYTGGEYPPLHF. Written as DNA, the CDR3 is TGTGCCAGCAGCTATACAGGGGGCGAGTATCCACCCCTCCACTTT. The chain combines TRBV7-2 with TRBJ1-6; 9 bases match TRBD1. The CDR3 loop spans 15 amino acids. The germline gives CDR1 SGHTA, CDR2 FQGNSA. The junction had 9 bases not matched to a gene; V was cut back by 4 bases and J by 11 bases.

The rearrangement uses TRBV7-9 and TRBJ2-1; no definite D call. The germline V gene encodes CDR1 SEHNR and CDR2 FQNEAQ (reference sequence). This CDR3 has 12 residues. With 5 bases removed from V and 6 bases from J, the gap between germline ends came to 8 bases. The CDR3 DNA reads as TGTGCCAGCAGCGTATCTGGCAATGAGCAGTTCTTC. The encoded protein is CASSVSGNEQFF.

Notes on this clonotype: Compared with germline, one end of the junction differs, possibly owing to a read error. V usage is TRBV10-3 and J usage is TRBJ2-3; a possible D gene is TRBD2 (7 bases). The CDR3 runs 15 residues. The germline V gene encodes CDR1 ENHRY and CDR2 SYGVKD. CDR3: CASSLRGGSTDTQYF. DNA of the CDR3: TGTGCCAGCAGTTTGAGGGGGGGCAGCACAGATACGCAGTATTTT.

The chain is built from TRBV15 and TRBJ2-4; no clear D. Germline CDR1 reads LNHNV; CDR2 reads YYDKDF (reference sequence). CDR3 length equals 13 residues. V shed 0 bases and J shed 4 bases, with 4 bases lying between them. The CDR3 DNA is TGTGCCACCAGCAGAGACAGGAAAAACATTCAGTACTTC. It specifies CATSRDRKNIQYF. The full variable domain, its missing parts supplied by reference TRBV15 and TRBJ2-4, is DAMVIQNPRYQVTQFGKPVTLSCSQTLNHNVMYWYQQKSSQAPKLLFHYYDKDFNNEADTPDNFQSRRPNTSFCFLDIRSPGLGDTAMYLCATSRDRKNIQYFGAGTRLSVL.

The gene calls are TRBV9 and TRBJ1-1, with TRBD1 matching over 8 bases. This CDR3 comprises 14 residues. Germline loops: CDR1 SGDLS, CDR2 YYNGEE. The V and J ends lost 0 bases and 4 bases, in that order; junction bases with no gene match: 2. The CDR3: CASSVGQGSTEAFF. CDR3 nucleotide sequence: TGTGCCAGCAGCGTAGGACAGGGGAGCACTGAAGCTTTCTTT. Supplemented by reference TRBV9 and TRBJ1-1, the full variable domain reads DSGVTQTPKHLITATGQRVTLRCSPRSGDLSVYWYQQSLDQGLQFLIQYYNGEERAKGNILERFSAQQFPDLHSELNLSSLELGDSALYFCASSVGQGSTEAFFGQGTRLTVV.

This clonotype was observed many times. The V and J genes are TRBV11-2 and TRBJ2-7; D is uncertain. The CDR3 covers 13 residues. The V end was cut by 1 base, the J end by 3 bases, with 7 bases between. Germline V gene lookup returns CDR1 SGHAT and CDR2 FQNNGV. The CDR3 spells CASSLGQLYEQYV. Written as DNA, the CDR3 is TGTGCCAGCAGCTTAGGGCAGCTCTACGAGCAGTACGTC.

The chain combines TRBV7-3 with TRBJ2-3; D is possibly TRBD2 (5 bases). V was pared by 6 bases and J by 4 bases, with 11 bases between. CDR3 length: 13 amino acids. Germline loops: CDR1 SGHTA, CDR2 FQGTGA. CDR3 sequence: CASSDGVADTQYF. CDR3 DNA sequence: TGTGCCAGCAGTGACGGGGTGGCAGATACGCAGTATTTT.

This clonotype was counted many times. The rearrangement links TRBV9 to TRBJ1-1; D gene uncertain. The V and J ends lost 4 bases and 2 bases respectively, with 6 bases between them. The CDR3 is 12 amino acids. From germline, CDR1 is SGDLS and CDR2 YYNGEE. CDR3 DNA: TGTGCCAGCAGCCCCCGAAACACTGAAGCTTTCTTT. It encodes CASSPRNTEAFF.

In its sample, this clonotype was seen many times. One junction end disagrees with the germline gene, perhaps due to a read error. The DNA of the CDR3 is TGTGCCAGCAGTTATTCTGTGTCCGGGCGGACCCATGGCTTAGATTTT. It encodes CASSYSVSGRTHGLDF. This chain connects TRBV6-7 to TRBJ2-3; D unresolved. TRBV6-7 is annotated as an ORF whose role is uncertain. CDR3 size: 16 residues.

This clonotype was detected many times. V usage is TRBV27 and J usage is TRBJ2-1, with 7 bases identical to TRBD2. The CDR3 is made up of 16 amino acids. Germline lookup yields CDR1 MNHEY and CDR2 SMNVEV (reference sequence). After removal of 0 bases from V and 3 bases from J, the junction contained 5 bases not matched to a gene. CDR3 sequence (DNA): TGTGCCAGCAGTTTATCCTGGACTAGGGACTACAATGAGCAGTTCTTC. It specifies CASSLSWTRDYNEQFF.

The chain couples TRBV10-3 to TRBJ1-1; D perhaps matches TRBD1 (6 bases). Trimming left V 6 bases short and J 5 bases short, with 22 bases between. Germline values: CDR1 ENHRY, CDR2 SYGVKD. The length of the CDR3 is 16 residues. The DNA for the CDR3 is TGTGCCATCAGCCCAACAGGGAAGTCCCCAGGGACTGAAGCTTTCTTT. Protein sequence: CAISPTGKSPGTEAFF.

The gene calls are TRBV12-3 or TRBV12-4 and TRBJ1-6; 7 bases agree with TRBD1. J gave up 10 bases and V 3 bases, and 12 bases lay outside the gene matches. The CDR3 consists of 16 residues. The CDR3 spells CASSLRTGGSQSPLHF. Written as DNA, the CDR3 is TGTGCCAGCAGTTTGCGGACAGGAGGTTCGCAATCACCCCTCCACTTT.

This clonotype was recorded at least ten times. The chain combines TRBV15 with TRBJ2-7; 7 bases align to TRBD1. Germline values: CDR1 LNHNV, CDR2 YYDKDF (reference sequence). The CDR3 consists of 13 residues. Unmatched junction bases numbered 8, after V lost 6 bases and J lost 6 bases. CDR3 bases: TGTGCCACCAGAAGACAGGGCGAGTCCGAGCAGTACTTC. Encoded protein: CATRRQGESEQYF.

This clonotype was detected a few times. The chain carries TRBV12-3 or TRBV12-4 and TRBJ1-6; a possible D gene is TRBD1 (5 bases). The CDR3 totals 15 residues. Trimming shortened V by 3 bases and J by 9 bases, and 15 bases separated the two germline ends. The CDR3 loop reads CASSFEGSGRSPLHF. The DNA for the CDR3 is TGTGCCAGCAGTTTCGAGGGGTCTGGTCGTTCACCCCTCCACTTT.

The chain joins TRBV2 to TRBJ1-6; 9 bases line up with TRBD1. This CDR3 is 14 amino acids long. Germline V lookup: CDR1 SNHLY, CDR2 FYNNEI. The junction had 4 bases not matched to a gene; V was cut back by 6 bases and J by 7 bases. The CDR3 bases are TGTGCCAGCAGAACCGGACAGGGGAATTCACCCCTCCACTTT. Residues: CASRTGQGNSPLHF.

This CDR3 reads CASSYSDRAYSPLHF. In DNA form, the CDR3 reads TGTGCCAGCAGTTACTCGGACAGGGCGTATTCACCCCTCCACTTT. The V call is TRBV6-5, the J call TRBJ1-6; 8 bases are a match to TRBD1. CDR1 and CDR2 (germline): MNHEY, SVGAGI. The CDR3 contains 15 residues. V lost 0 bases, J lost 8 bases, and 3 bases stayed unmatched.

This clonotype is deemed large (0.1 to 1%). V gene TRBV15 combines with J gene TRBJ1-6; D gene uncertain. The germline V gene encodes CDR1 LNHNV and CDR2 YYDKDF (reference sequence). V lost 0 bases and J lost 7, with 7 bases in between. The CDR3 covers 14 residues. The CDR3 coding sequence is TGTGCCACCAGCAGAGATGCGAAAAATTCACCCCTCCACTTT. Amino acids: CATSRDAKNSPLHF. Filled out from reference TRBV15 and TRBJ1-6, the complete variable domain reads DAMVIQNPRYQVTQFGKPVTLSCSQTLNHNVMYWYQQKSSQAPKLLFHYYDKDFNNEADTPDNFQSRRPNTSFCFLDIRSPGLGDTAMYLCATSRDAKNSPLHFGNGTRLTVT.

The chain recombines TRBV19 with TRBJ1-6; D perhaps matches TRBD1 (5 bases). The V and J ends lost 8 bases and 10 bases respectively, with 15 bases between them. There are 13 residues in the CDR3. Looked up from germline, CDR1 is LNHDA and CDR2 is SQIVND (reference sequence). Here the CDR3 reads CASGGRPGSPLHF. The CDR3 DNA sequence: TGTGCCAGTGGGGGTCGACCAGGGTCACCCCTCCACTTT.

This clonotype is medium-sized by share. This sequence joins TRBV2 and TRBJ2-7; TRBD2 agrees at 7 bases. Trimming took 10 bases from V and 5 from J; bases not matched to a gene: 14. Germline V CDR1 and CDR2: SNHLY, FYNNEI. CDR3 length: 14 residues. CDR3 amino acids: CANPVGQAGDEQYF. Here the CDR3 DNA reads TGTGCCAACCCCGTCGGGCAGGCGGGGGACGAGCAGTACTTC.

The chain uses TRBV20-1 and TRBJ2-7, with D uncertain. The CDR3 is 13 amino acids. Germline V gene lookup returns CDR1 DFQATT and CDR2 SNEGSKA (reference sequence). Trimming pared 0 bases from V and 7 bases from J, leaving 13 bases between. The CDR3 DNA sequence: TGCAGTGCTAGAGAAGTCCATCTTGGGGAGCAGTACTTC. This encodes CSAREVHLGEQYF.

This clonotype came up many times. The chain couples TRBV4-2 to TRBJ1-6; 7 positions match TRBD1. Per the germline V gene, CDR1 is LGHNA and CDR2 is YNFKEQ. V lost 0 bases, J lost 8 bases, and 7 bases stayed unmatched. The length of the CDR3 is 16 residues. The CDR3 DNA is TGTGCCAGCAGCCAAGACACACAGGGGATGGATTCACCCCTCCACTTT. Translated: CASSQDTQGMDSPLHF.

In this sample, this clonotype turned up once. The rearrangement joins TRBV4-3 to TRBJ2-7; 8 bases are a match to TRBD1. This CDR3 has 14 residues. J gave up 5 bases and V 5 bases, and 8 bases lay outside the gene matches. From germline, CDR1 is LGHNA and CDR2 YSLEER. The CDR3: CASSFRTGSDEQYV. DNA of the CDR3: TGCGCCAGCAGCTTCCGGACAGGGTCTGACGAGCAGTACGTC.

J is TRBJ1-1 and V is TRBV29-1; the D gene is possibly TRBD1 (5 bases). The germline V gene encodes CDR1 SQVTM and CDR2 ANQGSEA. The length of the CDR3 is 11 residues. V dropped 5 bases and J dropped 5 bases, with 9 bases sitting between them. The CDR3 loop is CSVQGFTEAFF. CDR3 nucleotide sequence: TGCAGCGTTCAGGGATTTACTGAAGCTTTCTTT.

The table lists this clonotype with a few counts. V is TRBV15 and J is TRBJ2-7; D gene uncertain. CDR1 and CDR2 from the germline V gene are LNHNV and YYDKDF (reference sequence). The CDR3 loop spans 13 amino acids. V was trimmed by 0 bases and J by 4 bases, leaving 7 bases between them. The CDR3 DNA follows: TGTGCCACCAGCAGAGACAGGCTGTACGAGCAGTACTTC. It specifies CATSRDRLYEQYF. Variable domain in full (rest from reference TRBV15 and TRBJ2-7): DAMVIQNPRYQVTQFGKPVTLSCSQTLNHNVMYWYQQKSSQAPKLLFHYYDKDFNNEADTPDNFQSRRPNTSFCFLDIRSPGLGDTAMYLCATSRDRLYEQYFGPGTRLTVT.

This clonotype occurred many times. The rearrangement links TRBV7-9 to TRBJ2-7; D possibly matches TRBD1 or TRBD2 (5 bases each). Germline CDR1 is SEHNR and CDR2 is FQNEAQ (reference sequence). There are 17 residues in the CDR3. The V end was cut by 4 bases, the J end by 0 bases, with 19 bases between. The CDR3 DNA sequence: TGTGCCAGCAGCTCCAGTAGGGGACCGACCTTCTCCTACGAGCAGTACTTC. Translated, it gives CASSSSRGPTFSYEQYF.

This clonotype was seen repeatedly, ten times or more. CDR3 in DNA: TGCGCCAGCAGCCAAGTGGACACCGATGCAGAGCAGTACTTC. This gives the protein CASSQVDTDAEQYF. The genes are TRBV4-1 and TRBJ2-7; tentative D call: TRBD1 (5 bases). The CDR3 length is 14 residues. The V end was cut by 1 base, the J end by 7 bases, with 14 bases between. Germline CDR1 and CDR2: MGHRA and YSYEKL.